Listed below are T cell receptor beta chains from one sample, sequenced in a study of control samples from healthy donors and cancer patients. Sequencing was performed with immunoSEQ multiplex PCR; in TCRdb, only in-frame clones are kept and a portion is missing. The table records approximately 170,000 clones, around 91% of them present only once. The sequenced sample consisted of blood. The source is a woman in her thirties in good health. Both conserved end residues are part of each CDR3. Each record gives: J gene, V gene, CDR3 protein.

j_call: TRBJ2-7; v_call: TRBV5-1; cdr3_aa: CASSLSYGPYEQYF
j_call: TRBJ1-2; v_call: TRBV5-6; cdr3_aa: CASSLGGNGYTF
j_call: TRBJ1-2; v_call: TRBV7-9; cdr3_aa: CASSPLPGTQSNYGYTF
j_call: TRBJ2-2; v_call: TRBV6-2/TRBV6-3; cdr3_aa: CASSFQGRTGELFF
j_call: TRBJ2-1; v_call: TRBV28; cdr3_aa: CASTFGISYNEQFF
j_call: TRBJ2-7; v_call: TRBV4-2; cdr3_aa: CASSQRVASSYEQYF
j_call: TRBJ2-1; v_call: TRBV19; cdr3_aa: CASNGQKDEQFF
j_call: TRBJ2-3; v_call: TRBV20-1; cdr3_aa: CSASKRVPDTQYF
j_call: TRBJ2-7; v_call: TRBV28; cdr3_aa: CASSLDRSSYEQYF
j_call: TRBJ2-1; v_call: TRBV4-3; cdr3_aa: CASSQDLAGALYNEQFF
j_call: TRBJ2-1; v_call: TRBV24-1; cdr3_aa: CATSDLPGQGKDEQFF
j_call: TRBJ1-2; v_call: TRBV28; cdr3_aa: CASSGQGDYGYTF
j_call: TRBJ2-7; v_call: TRBV19; cdr3_aa: CASSPPGRTSYEQYF
j_call: TRBJ1-1; v_call: TRBV10-3; cdr3_aa: CAISEPLDTEAFF
j_call: TRBJ2-7; v_call: TRBV5-1; cdr3_aa: CASSPIAGAYEQYF
j_call: TRBJ1-5; v_call: TRBV7-2; cdr3_aa: CASSQGRNQPQHF
j_call: TRBJ2-7; v_call: TRBV6-5; cdr3_aa: CASSYLAGNYEQYF